Listed below are T cell receptor beta chains from one sample, sequenced in a study of blood T cells in healthy people across ages. Via MiXCR, TCRdb re-called the 5' RACE reads, giving one row per CDR3 protein. Among over 1,500,000 distinct CDR3 sequences listed, around 42% were seen once. The sample taken for sequencing was blood. The receptors stem from a human donor in good health. CDR3s leave out the opening cysteine and the closing phenylalanine or tryptophan. The D gene is left open where the match is weak.

v_gene	j_gene	d_gene	CDR3aa
TRBV9	TRBJ1-1	-	ASSEQQGLLGAF
TRBV9	TRBJ2-7	-	ASSARGDSGYEQY
TRBV27	TRBJ1-5	-	ASSTNRDRSNQPQH
TRBV7-3	TRBJ2-3	TRBD2	ASSLMAGGVRGTQY
TRBV6-6	TRBJ2-2	TRBD1	ASSYPGQGRELF
TRBV24-1	TRBJ2-1	TRBD2	ATSAGLAGPPGEQF
TRBV9	TRBJ1-1	-	ASSAISARGAEAF
TRBV6-2/TRBV6-3	TRBJ2-7	TRBD1	ASVLDWTGGSYEQY
TRBV20-1	TRBJ1-5	-	SARGHLNQPQH
TRBV21-1	TRBJ2-3	-	ASSKEILRNRGVTDTQY
TRBV7-9	TRBJ2-3	TRBD1	ASSLTHDPGQSTDTQY
TRBV11-2	TRBJ1-2	-	ASSLDEQDRYT
TRBV6-2/TRBV6-3	TRBJ2-3	TRBD2	ASSYPPGLAGSDTQY
TRBV6-2/TRBV6-3	TRBJ2-1	TRBD2	ASSRTSGRTEQF
TRBV7-2	TRBJ2-3	TRBD2	ASSSIRLATTDTQY
TRBV28	TRBJ2-5	-	ASSLGRVEEQY
TRBV9	TRBJ2-3	TRBD2	ANSPRGGSSTDTQY
TRBV28	TRBJ2-1	-	ASSLFGGYNEQF
TRBV29-1	TRBJ1-1	-	SVDRNTEAF
TRBV12-3/TRBV12-4	TRBJ1-6	-	ASTQSRGSYNSPLH
TRBV19	-	TRBD1	ASSIWGQGIYEQY
TRBV9	TRBJ1-5	-	ASSVGGANQPQH
TRBV6-6	TRBJ1-3	-	ASSYVSGNTIY
TRBV20-1	TRBJ1-6	-	SARPNHRALH
TRBV5-1	TRBJ2-3	TRBD2	ASSSGLAGGSSTDTQY
TRBV4-3	TRBJ2-5	TRBD2	ASSQRRGSQETQY